This T cell receptor beta chain was profiled in a study of graft-versus-host responses after intestinal transplantation. Study-level information: The whole recipient group had anti-thymocyte globulin induction followed by tacrolimus and steroids for two to three years.

V dropped 6 bases and J dropped 0 bases, with 11 bases sitting between them. The CDR3 runs to 14 residues. Germline V gene sequence: CDR1 MNHEY, CDR2 SVGAGI. With regard to this clone: The antigen remains unidentified.

Sequencing used immunoSEQ multiplex PCR; TCRdb keeps in-frame clones, though not all of them. The sample includes about 94,000 clones, 91% of them seen just once. The sequence came from a human donor who received an intestinal transplant. The sample consisted of unstimulated CD8+ T cells sorted from spleen or lymph node cells, taken before intestinal transplant. The chain couples TRBV6-5 to TRBJ1-1; a weak D match, TRBD1 (5 bases). The CDR3, as DNA: TGTGCCAGCAGCTCGACAGAAGTGAACACTGAAGCTTTCTTT. It is translated as CASSSTEVNTEAFF.